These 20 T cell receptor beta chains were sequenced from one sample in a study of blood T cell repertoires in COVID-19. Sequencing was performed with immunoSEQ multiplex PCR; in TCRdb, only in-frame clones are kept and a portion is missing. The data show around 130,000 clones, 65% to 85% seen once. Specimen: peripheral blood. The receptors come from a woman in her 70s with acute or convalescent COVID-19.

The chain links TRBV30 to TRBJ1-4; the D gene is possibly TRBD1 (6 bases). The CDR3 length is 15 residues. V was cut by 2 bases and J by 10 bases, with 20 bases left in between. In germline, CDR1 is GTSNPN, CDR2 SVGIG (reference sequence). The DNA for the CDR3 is TGTGCCTGGAGTTTTGGTTCGGGGGGGCAGGGAAAACTGTTTTTT. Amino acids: CAWSFGSGGQGKLFF. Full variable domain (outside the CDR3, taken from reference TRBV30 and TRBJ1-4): SQTIHQWPATLVQPVGSPLSLECTVEGTSNPNLYWYRQAAGRGLQLLFYSVGIGQISSEVPQNLSASRPQDRQFILSSKKLLLSDSGFYLCAWSFGSGGQGKLFFGSGTQLSVL.

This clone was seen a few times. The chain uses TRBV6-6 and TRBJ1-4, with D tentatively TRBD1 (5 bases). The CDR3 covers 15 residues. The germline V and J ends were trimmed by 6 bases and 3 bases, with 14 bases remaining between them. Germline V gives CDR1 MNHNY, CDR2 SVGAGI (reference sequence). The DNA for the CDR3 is TGTGCCAGCAGCCCCCTGGAGGGGCCTAATGAAAAACTGTTTTTT. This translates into CASSPLEGPNEKLFF.

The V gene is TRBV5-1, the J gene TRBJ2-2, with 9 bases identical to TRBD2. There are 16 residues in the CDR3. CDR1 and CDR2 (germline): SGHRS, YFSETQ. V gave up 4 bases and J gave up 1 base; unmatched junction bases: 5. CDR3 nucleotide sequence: TGCGCCAGCAGCCTCGGACTAGCGCAGAACACCGGGGAGCTGTTTTTT. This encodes CASSLGLAQNTGELFF. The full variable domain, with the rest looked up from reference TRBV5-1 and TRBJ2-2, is KAGVTQTPRYLIKTRGQQVTLSCSPISGHRSVSWYQQTPGQGLQFLFEYFSETQRNKGNFPGRFSGRQFSNSRSEMNVSTLELGDSALYLCASSLGLAQNTGELFFGEGSRLTVL.

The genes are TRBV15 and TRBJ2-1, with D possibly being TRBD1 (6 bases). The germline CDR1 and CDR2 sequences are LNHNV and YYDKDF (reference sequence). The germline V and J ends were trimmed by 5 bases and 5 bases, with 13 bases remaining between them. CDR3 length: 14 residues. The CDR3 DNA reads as TGTGCCACCAGCGGAGTCTACAGGGACAATGAGCAGTTCTTC. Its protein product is CATSGVYRDNEQFF.

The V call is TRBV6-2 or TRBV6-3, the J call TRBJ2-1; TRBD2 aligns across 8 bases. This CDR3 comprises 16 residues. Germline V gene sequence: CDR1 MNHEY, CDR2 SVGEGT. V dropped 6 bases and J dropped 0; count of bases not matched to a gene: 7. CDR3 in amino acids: CASSPIAGSSYNEQFF. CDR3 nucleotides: TGTGCCAGCAGCCCTATAGCGGGAAGCTCCTACAATGAGCAGTTCTTC.

CDR3 nucleotides: TGCGCCAGCAGCCGGGACAGGGTTGGTGAAAAACTGTTTTTT. Residues: CASSRDRVGEKLFF. J is TRBJ1-4 and V is TRBV4-3, with 9 positions matching TRBD1. Germline CDR1 reads LGHNA; CDR2 reads YSLEER. With 4 bases clipped from V and 7 bases from J, the junction kept 4 bases outside the gene matches. CDR3 length equals 14 residues.

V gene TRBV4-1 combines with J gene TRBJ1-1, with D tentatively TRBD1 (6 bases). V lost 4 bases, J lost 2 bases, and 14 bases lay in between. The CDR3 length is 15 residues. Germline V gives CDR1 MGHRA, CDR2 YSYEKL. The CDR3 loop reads CASSLWWTANTEAFF. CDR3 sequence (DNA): TGCGCCAGCAGCCTTTGGTGGACAGCAAACACTGAAGCTTTCTTT.

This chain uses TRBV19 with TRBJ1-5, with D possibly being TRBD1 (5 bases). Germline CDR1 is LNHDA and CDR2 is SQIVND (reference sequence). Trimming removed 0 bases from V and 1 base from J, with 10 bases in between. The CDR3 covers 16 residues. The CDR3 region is CASSIDPRGSNQPQHF. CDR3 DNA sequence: TGTGCCAGTAGTATAGACCCCCGGGGGAGCAATCAGCCCCAGCATTTT. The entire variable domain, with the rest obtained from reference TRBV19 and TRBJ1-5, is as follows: DGGITQSPKYLFRKEGQNVTLSCEQNLNHDAMYWYRQDPGQGLRLIYYSQIVNDFQKGDIAEGYSVSREKKESFPLTVTSAQKNPTAFYLCASSIDPRGSNQPQHFGDGTRLSIL.

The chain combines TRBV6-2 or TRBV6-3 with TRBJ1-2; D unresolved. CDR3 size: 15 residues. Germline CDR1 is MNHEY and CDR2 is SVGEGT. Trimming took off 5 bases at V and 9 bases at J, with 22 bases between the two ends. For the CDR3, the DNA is TGTGCCAGCAGTACTTTGACTGATCCTCGAGTAAGCTACACCTTC. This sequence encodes CASSTLTDPRVSYTF.

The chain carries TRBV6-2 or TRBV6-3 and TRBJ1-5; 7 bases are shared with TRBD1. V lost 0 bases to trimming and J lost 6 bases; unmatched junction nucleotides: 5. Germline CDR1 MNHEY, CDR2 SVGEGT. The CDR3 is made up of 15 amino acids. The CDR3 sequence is CASSYSRGGGQPQHF. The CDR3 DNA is TGTGCCAGCAGTTACTCGAGAGGGGGCGGTCAGCCCCAGCATTTT.

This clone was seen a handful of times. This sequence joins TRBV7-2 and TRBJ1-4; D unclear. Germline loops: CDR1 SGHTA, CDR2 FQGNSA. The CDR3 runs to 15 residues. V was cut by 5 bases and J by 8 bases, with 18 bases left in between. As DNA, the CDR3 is TGTGCCAGCAGCCCTATCGGCGGAATTGGCGAAAAACTGTTTTTT. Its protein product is CASSPIGGIGEKLFF. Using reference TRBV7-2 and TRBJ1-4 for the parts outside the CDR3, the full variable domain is GAGVSQSPSNKVTEKGKDVELRCDPISGHTALYWYRQSLGQGLEFLIYFQGNSAPDKSGLPSDRFSAERTGGSVSTLTIQRTQQEDSAVYLCASSPIGGIGEKLFFGSGTQLSVL.

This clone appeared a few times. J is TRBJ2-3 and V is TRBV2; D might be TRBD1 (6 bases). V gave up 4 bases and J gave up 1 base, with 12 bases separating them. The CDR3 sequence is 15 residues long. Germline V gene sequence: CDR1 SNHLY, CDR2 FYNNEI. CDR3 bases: TGTGCCAGCAGTGCCCGGGACAAAGGCACAGATACGCAGTATTTT. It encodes CASSARDKGTDTQYF.

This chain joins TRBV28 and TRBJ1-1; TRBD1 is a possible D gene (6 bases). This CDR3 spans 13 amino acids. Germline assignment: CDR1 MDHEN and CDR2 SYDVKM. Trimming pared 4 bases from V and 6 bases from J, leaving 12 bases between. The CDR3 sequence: CASSSGVLPEAFF. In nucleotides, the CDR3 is TGTGCCAGCAGTTCAGGGGTTCTGCCTGAAGCTTTCTTT.

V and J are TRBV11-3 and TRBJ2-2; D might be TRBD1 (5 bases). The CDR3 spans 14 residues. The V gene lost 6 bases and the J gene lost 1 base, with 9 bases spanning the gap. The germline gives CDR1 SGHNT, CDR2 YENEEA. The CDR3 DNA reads TGTGCCAGCAGTTCCCAGGGGAACACCGGGGAGCTGTTTTTT. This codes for CASSSQGNTGELFF. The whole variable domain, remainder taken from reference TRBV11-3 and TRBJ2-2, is EAGVVQSPRYKIIEKKQPVAFWCNPISGHNTLYWYLQNLGQGPELLIRYENEEAVDDSQLPKDRFSAERLKGVDSTLKIQPAELGDSAVYLCASSSQGNTGELFFGEGSRLTVL.

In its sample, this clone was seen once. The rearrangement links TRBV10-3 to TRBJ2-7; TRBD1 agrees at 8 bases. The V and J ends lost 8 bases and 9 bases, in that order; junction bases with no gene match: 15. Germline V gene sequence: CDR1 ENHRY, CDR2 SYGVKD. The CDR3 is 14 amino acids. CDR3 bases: TGTGCCATCGACTCCGGGACAGGATTAGGAGGGCAGTACTTC. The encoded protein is CAIDSGTGLGGQYF.

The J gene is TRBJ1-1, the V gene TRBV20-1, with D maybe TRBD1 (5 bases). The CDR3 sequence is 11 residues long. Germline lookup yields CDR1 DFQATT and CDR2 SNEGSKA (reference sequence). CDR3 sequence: CSSTGNTEAFF. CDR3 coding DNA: TGCAGCTCAACAGGGAACACTGAAGCTTTCTTT.

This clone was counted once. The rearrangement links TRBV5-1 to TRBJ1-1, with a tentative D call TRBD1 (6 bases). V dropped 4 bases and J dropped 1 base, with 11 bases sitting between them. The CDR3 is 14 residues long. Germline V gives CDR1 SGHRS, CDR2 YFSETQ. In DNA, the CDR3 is TGCGCCAGCAGCATCACAGGGACGAACACTGAAGCTTTCTTT. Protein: CASSITGTNTEAFF.

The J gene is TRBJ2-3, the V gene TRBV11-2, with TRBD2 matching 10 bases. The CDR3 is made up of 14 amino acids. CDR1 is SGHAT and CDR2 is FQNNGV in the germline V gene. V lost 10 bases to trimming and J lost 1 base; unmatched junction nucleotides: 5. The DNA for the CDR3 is TGTGCCACCCATCTAGCGGGGGGCACAGATACGCAGTATTTT. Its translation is CATHLAGGTDTQYF.

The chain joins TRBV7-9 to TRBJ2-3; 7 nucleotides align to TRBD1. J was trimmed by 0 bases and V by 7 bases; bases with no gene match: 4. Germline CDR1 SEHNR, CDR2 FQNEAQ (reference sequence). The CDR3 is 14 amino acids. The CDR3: CASTTGVSTDTQYF. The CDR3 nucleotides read TGTGCCAGCACCACAGGGGTCAGCACAGATACGCAGTATTTT. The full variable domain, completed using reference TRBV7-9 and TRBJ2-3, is DTGVSQNPRHKITKRGQNVTFRCDPISEHNRLYWYRQTLGQGPEFLTYFQNEAQLEKSRLLSDRFSAERPKGSFSTLEIQRTEQGDSAMYLCASTTGVSTDTQYFGPGTRLTVL.

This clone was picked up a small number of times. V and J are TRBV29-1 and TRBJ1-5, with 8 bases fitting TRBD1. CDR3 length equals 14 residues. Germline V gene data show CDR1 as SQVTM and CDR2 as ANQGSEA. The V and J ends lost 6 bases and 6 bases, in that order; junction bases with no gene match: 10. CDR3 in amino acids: CSVGGQGAGQPQHF. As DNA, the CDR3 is TGCAGCGTCGGAGGCCAGGGGGCAGGTCAGCCCCAGCATTTT.